This T cell receptor beta chain was recovered during a study of technical replicates of blood from a few donors. This clone was detected once. The protocol was immunoSEQ multiplex PCR, while the TCRdb copy is restricted to in-frame clones and leaves out a portion. In the table there are some 74,000 clones, around 90% of which are singletons. The CDR3 loop spans 15 amino acids. Germline CDR1 MDHEN, CDR2 SYDVKM. With V trimmed by 4 bases and J by 7 bases, 8 bases remained unmatched. The sequencing input was T cells isolated from PBMCs. The sequence was collected from a human donor in good health. This chain links TRBV28 with TRBJ2-1; TRBD1 matches 9 bases. The CDR3 sequence is CASSSFGQGRNEQFF. In nucleotides, the CDR3 is TGTGCCAGCAGTTCCTTCGGACAGGGGAGGAATGAGCAGTTCTTC.